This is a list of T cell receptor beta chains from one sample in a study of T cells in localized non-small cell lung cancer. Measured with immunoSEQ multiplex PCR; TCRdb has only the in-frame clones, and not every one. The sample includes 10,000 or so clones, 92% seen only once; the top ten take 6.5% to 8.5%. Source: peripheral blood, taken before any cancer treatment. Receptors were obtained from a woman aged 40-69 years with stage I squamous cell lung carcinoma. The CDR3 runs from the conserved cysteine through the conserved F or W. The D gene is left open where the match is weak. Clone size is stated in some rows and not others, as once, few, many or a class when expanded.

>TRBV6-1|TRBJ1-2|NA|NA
TGTGCCAGCAGTGTGAACAGGTGGGACTATGGCTACACCTTC
CASSVNRWDYGYTF
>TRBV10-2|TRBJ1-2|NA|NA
TGCGCCAGCAGTGAAAGCGGAGTCGGTTCGGGGAACTATGGCTACACCTTC
CASSESGVGSGNYGYTF
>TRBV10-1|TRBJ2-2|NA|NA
TGCGCCAGCAGTGAGAGGAACCCACTATCCGTCCTCAACGCCGGGGAGCTGTTTTTT
CASSERNPLSVLNAGELFF
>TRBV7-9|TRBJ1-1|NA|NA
TGTGCCAGCAGCTTAGATGCCATGACTGAAGCTTTCTTT
CASSLDAMTEAFF
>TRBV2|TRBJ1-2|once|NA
TGTGCCAGCAGTGAAGGGGCAGTTAACTATGGCTACACCTTC
CASSEGAVNYGYTF
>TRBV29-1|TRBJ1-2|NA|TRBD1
TGCAGCGTTGTGCAGGGGGCATTCTATGGCTACACCTTC
CSVVQGAFYGYTF
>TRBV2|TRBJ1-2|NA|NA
TGTGCCAGCCGCCTAGATGGGGGGGCGTTTGGCTACACCTTC
CASRLDGGAFGYTF
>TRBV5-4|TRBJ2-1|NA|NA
TGTGCCAGCAGCCACCAGACAGCCCCCTACAATGAGCAGTTCTTC
CASSHQTAPYNEQFF
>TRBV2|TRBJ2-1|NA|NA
TGTGCCAGCAGGACGGGGTTGTCTCTCAATGAGCAGTTCTTC
CASRTGLSLNEQFF
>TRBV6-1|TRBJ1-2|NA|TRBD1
TGTGCCAGCAGTGTAACGACAGGGTTTGGCTACACCTTC
CASSVTTGFGYTF